The T cell receptor beta chain under discussion was sequenced for a study of blood T cell repertoires in COVID-19. Study information: Acute and convalescent COVID-19 specimens originated in the United States, Italy and Spain.

Study processing details: The authors estimated nucleated cell counts from reference gene primer amplification. Clones were sequenced by immunoSEQ multiplex PCR, and TCRdb holds only the in-frame ones, with some missing. That table is the source of V, J and clone size, and D and trimming were worked out from the DNA. The data hold 150,000 to 200,000 clones, with approximately 85% observed a single time. The CDR3 totals 15 residues. V gave up 1 base and J gave up 1 base, with 11 bases separating them. Germline V lookup: CDR1 SGHDN, CDR2 FVKESK. The specimen was peripheral blood. The sequence derives from a man in his 60s with acute or convalescent COVID-19. The rearrangement joins TRBV14 to TRBJ2-7; D unresolved. The chain's CDR3 is CASSQGSVPSYEQYF. As DNA, the CDR3 is TGTGCCAGCAGCCAAGGATCAGTTCCTTCCTACGAGCAGTACTTC.